Given below is one T cell receptor (beta chain) in context. Generated by immunoSEQ multiplex PCR, the TCRdb table keeps only in-frame clones and is missing some. The sample lists about 81,000 clones; 90% to 95% were seen once. Autoimmune disease history or systemic immunosuppression led to patients being barred. V lost 7 bases and J lost 4, with 16 bases in between. The CDR3 contains 15 residues. CDR1 and CDR2 (germline): LNHDA, SQIVND (reference sequence). The sample originates from a study of OX40 agonist ivuxolimab in advanced cancers. The sequences come from CD4+ or CD8+ T cells sorted from blood, collected in a trial of the OX40 agonist ivuxolimab. This TCR was sampled from an adult with an advanced solid tumor such as melanoma, head and neck, liver or kidney cancer. The chain is built from TRBV19 and TRBJ2-2; D unclear. CDR3 nucleotides: TGTGCCAGTAACGTGGCAGCGTCGTTCACCGGGGAGCTGTTTTTT. This sequence encodes CASNVAASFTGELFF.